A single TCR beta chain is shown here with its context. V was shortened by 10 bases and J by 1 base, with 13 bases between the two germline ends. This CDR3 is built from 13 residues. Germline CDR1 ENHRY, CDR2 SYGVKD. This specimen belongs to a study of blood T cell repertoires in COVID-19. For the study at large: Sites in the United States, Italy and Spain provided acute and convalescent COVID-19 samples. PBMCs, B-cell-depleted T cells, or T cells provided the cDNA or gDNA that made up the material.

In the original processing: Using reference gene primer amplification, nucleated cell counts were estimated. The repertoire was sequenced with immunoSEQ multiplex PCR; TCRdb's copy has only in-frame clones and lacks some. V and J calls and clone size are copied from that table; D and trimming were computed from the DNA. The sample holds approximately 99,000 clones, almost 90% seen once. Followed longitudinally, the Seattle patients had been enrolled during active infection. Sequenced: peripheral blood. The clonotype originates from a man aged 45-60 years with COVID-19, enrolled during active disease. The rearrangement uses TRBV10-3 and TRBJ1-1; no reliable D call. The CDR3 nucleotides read TGTGCCACCATGGGTCCAGGGAACACTGAAGCTTTCTTT. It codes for CATMGPGNTEAFF.